This record covers a single TCR beta chain. Its antigen remains unidentified. This specimen comes from a study of cytomegalovirus exposure and HLA in healthy donors. Overall study: Earlier results showed 90 million to 120 million unique TCR beta sequences derived from approximately 170 million T cells. Study-wide points: Earlier analysis looked at TCR beta V segments, and most were productive about 87% or about 30% of the time.

Both 60 Vbeta primers and 13 Jbeta primers went into the PCR. Generated by immunoSEQ multiplex PCR, the TCRdb table keeps only in-frame clones and is missing some. The table includes about 130,000 clones, around 72% detected once. Germline lookup yields CDR1 SQVTM and CDR2 ANQGSEA. Trimming removed 5 bases at V and 2 bases at J, with 19 bases between. This CDR3 contains 15 residues. The sequence was obtained from a man aged 45-60 years in good health and CMV-seropositive. This chain joins TRBV29-1 and TRBJ2-7, with D possibly TRBD1 on 6 matching bases. The material sequenced was PBMCs. This chain's CDR3 is CSVFNSGTPTYEQYF. CDR3 sequence (DNA): TGCAGCGTTTTCAATTCCGGGACACCTACCTACGAGCAGTACTTC.